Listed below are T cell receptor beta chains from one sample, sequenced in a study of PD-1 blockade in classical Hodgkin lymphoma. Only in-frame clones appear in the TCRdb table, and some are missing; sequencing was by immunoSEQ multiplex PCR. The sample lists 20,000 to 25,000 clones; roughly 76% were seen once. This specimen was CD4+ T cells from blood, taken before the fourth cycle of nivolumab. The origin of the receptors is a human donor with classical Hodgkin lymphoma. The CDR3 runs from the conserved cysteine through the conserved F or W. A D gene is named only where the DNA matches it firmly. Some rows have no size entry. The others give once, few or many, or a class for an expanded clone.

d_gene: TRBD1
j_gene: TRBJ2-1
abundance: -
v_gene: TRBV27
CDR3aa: CASSSSGTGFYNEQFF
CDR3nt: TGTGCCAGCAGTTCCTCCGGGACAGGCTTCTACAATGAGCAGTTCTTC

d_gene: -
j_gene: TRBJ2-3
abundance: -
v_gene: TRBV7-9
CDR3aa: CASSVMRGATDTQYF
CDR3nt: TGTGCCAGCAGCGTTATGAGGGGGGCGACGGATACGCAGTATTTT

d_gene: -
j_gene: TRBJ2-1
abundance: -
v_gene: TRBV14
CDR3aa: CASSHAGLLREDEQFF
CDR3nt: TGTGCCAGCAGCCATGCGGGGCTCCTCCGGGAAGATGAGCAGTTCTTC

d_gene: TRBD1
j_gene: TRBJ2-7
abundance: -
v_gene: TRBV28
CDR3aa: CASTTGQGYEQYF
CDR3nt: TGTGCCAGCACCACGGGACAGGGCTACGAGCAGTACTTC

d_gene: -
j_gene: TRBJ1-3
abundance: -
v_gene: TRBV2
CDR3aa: CASSESAGGLGNTIYF
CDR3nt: TGTGCCAGCAGTGAATCGGCAGGAGGGCTTGGAAACACCATATATTTT

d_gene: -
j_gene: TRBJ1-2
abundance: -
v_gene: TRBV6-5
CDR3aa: CASRFDRTHYTF
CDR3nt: TGTGCCAGCAGATTCGACCGAACTCACTACACCTTC

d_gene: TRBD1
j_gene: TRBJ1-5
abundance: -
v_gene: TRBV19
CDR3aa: CASSMKGQGDFGNQPQHF
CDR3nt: TGTGCCAGTAGTATGAAGGGACAGGGGGATTTCGGCAATCAGCCCCAGCATTTT

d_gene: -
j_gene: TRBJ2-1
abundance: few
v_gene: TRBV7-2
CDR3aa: CASSLGQGQEQFF
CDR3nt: TGTGCCAGCAGCTTAGGTCAGGGTCAGGAGCAGTTCTTC

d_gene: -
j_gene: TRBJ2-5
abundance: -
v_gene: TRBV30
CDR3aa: CAWSRRQETQYF
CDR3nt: TGTGCCTGGAGCCGGAGGCAAGAGACCCAGTACTTC

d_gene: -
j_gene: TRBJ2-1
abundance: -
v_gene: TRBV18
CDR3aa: CASSPGTGTIYNEQFF
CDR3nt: TGTGCCAGCTCACCGGGAACCGGGACAATCTACAATGAGCAGTTCTTC

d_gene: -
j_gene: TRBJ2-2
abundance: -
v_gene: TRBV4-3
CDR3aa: CASRRRGGQNTGELFF
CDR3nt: TGCGCCAGCAGGAGGAGAGGGGGGCAAAACACCGGGGAGCTGTTTTTT

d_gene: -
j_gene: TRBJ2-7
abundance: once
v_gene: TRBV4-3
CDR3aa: CASSQGSYEQYF
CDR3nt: TGCGCCAGCAGCCAAGGGAGTTACGAGCAGTACTTC

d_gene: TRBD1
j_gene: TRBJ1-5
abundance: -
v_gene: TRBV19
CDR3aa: CASSTGGRVGQPQHF
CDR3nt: TGTGCCAGTAGTACAGGGGGGAGGGTTGGGCAGCCCCAGCATTTT

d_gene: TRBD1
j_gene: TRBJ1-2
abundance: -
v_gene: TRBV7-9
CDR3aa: CASSATGGLYSYTF
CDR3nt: TGTGCCAGCAGCGCTACAGGGGGACTCTATAGCTACACCTTC

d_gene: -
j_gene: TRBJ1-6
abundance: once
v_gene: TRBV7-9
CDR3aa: CASSWTNSPLHF
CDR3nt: TGTGCCAGCAGCTGGACCAATTCACCCCTCCACTTT

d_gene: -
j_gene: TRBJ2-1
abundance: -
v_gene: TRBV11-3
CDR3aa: CASSFLAVKGNEQFF
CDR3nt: TGTGCCAGCAGCTTTCTCGCTGTTAAAGGGAATGAGCAGTTCTTC

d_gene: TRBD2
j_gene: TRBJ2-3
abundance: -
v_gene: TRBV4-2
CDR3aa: CASSQDPSGGATDTQYF
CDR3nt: TGTGCCAGCAGCCAAGATCCTAGCGGGGGGGCCACAGATACGCAGTATTTT

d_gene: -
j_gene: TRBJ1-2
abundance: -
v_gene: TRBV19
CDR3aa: CASRVGSVSYYGYTF
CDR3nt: TGTGCCAGTAGGGTCGGGAGTGTCAGCTACTATGGCTACACCTTC

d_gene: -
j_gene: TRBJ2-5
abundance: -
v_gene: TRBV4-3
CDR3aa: CASSQARRETQYF
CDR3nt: TGCGCCAGCAGCCAAGCCCGCCGGGAGACCCAGTACTTC

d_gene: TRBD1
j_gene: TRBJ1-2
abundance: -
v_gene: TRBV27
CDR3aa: CASSPRQGAGASYGYTF
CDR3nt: TGTGCCAGCAGTCCGCGACAGGGGGCCGGGGCTTCCTATGGCTACACCTTC

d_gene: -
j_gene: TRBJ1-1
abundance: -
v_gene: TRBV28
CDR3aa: CASRDSVNTEAFF
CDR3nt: TGTGCCAGCAGGGACAGCGTGAACACTGAAGCTTTCTTT

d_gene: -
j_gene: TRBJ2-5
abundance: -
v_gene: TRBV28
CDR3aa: CASSLGRGGKETQYF
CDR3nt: TGTGCCAGCAGTTTAGGGAGGGGGGGGAAAGAGACCCAGTACTTC

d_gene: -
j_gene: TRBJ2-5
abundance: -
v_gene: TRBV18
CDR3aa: CASSLGGAMETQYF
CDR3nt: TGTGCCAGCTCCCTGGGTGGGGCAATGGAGACCCAGTACTTC